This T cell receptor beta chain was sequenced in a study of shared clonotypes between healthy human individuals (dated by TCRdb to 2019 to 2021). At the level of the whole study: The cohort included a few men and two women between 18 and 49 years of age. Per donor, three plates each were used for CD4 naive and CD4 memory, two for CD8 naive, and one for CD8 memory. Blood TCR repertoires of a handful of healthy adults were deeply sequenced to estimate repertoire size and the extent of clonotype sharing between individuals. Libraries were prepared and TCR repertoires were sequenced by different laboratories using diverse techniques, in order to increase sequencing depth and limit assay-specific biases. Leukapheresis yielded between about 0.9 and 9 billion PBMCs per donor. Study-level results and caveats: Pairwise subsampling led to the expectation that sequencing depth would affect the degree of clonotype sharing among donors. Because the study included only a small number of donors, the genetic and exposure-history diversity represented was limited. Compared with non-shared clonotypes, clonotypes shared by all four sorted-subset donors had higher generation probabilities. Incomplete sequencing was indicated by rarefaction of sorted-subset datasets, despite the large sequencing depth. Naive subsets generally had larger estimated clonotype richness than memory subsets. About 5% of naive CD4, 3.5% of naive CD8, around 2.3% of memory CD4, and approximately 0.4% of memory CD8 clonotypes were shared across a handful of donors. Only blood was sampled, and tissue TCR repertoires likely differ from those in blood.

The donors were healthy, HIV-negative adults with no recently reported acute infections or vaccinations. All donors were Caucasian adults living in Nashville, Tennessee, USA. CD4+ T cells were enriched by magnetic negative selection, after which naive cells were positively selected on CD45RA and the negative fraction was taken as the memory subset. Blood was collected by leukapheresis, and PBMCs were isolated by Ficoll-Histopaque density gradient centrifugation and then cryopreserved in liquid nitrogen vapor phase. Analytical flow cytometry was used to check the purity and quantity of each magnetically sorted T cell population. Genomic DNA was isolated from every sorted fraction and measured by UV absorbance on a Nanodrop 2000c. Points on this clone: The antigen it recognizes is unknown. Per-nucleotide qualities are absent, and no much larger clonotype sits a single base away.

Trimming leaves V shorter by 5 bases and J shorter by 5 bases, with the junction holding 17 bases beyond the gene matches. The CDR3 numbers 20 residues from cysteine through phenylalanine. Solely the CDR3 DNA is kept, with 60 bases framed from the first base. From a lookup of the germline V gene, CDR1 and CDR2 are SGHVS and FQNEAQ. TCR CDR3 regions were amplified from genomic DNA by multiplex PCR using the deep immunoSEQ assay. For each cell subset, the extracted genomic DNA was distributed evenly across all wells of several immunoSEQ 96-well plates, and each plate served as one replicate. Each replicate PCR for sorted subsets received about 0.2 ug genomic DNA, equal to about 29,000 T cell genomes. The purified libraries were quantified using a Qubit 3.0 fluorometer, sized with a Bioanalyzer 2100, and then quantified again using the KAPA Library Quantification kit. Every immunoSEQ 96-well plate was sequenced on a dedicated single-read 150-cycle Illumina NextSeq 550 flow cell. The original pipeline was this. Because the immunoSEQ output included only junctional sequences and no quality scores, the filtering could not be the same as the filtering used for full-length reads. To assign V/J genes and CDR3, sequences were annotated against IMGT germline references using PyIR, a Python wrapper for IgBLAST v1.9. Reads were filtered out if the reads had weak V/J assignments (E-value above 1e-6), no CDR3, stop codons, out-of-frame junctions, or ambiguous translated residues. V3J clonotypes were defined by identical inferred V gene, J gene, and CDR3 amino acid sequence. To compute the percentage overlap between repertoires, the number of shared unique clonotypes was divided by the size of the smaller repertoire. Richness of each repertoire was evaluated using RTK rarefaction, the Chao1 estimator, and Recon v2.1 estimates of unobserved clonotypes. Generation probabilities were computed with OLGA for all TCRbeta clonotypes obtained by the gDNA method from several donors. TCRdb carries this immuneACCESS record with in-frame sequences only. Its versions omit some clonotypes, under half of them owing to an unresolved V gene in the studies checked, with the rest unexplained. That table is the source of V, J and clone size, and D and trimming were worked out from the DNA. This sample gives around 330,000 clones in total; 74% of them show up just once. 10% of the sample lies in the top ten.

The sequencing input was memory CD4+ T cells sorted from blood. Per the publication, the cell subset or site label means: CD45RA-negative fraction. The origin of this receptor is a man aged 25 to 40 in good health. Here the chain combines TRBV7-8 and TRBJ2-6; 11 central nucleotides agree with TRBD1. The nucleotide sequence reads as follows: TGTGCCAGCAGCACCCGGGACAGGGGGGGCTCCGCGGGGAGGGCCAACGTCCTGACTTTC. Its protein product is CASSTRDRGGSAGRANVLTF.